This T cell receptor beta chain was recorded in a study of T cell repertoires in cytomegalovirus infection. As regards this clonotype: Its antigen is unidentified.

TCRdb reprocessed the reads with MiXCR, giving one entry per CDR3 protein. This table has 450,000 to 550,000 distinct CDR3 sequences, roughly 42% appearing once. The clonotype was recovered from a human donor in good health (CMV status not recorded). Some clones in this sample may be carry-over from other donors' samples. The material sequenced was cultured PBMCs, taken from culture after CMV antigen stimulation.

Here the CDR3 DNA reads TGTGCCAGCAGTTACAGCATCGGGCACGAGCAGTACTTC. Protein product: CASSYSIGHEQYF. The rearrangement joins TRBV12-3 or TRBV12-4 to TRBJ2-7; D gene uncertain. The CDR3 is made up of 13 amino acids. Trimming removed 4 bases at V and 5 bases at J, with 12 bases between.